The T cell receptor (beta chain) under discussion was sequenced for a study of neoadjuvant anti-PD-1 for oral cavity cancer (TCRdb year 2021). About the investigation overall: Patients mostly received three to four biweekly doses of nivolumab at 3 mg/kg before curative-intent surgical resection. For patients who did not progress, a fourth nivolumab dose was given around day 43, followed by definitive surgical resection on days 50-56. Patients with complete response, partial response or stable disease by RECIST 1.1 were defined as responders, whereas patients with progression were defined as non-responders. A roughly 33% response rate was observed in the parent correlative cohort, in which over 9 patients were included.

Notes on this clone: Its specific antigen is unknown. No much larger clone is present one base from it, and per-base qualities are unavailable.

The germline V gene specifies SQVTM as CDR1 and ANQGSEA as CDR2. Taken from cysteine to phenylalanine, the CDR3 has 13 residues. The retained sequence is limited to the CDR3, 39 bases, with the frame set at the first base. The germline ends are 14 bases apart after V is trimmed by 5 bases and J by 6 bases. Read against the paper, the sample's time point label means: before neoadjuvant nivolumab. None of the patients had received prior systemic or radiation treatment, and all were newly diagnosed with stage II-IVA oral cavity squamous cell carcinoma. Everyone in the cohort had locally advanced, HPV-negative oral cavity squamous cell carcinoma. Peripheral blood mononuclear cells were analyzed directly and were not maintained or expanded in culture. Samples came from a longitudinal correlative study of a single-arm phase II trial of neoadjuvant nivolumab in oral cavity squamous cell carcinoma. Subject-matched pre- and post-treatment PBMCs and tumors from three responders and three non-responders were subjected to genomic DNA-based TCRbeta sequencing. Peripheral blood mononuclear cells were collected before nivolumab treatment and again after treatment, at the time of surgery. The Maxwell RSC DNA from Cells kit was used to extract genomic DNA from PBMCs.

For deep sequencing, each PBMC sample was run in six replicates, with libraries mostly built from 400 to 500 ng of input genomic DNA. The immunoSEQ hsTCRbeta kit was used to prepare TCRbeta libraries according to the manufacturer's instructions. The finished libraries were brought together in one pool at 3 nM, which was then read using an Illumina NovaSeq 6000 S4 flow cell. The source study handled its data this way. The immunoSEQ Analyzer handled quality control and preprocessing of the raw data. The analysis was limited to productive rearrangements, and each clonotype was defined by a unique CDR3 amino acid sequence. Repertoire clonality was estimated as the Gini-Simpson index, which was calculated using the R package tcR. Student's t test was used to compare Gini indices, and Pearson correlation was used to assess associations with tumor size change. What TCRdb holds here is the immuneACCESS table cut down to in-frame rearrangements. Part of the clones is not present; checked against another copy, under half of the missing clones reflect an unresolved V gene, and the others are unexplained. V and J calls and clone size are those listed in that table; D and trimming were worked out from the DNA. This sample has 14,000 to 15,000 clones in its table, and roughly three quarters of those were observed once. The ten biggest clones cover around 3% of the sample.

Study-wide findings and limitations: After neoadjuvant nivolumab, significantly higher T cell clonality (Gini index) was found within PBMCs in non-responders than in responders. Higher pretreatment blood Treg/Th17 ratios correlated with higher pretreatment blood TCRbeta clonality and lower post-treatment tumor TCRbeta clonality. Only a few patients per response group were included in the TCR analyses, and the authors called for validation in larger cohorts.

The receptor was derived from a person aged 35-80 years with oral cavity squamous cell carcinoma. The specimen comprised PBMCs, sampled before nivolumab (anti-PD-1) treatment. This sequence uses TRBV29-1 and TRBJ2-1, with no reliable assignment of the D segment. The DNA sequence is as follows: TGCAGCGTTACCCGTGACTCCACCAATGAGCAGTTCTTC. It codes for CSVTRDSTNEQFF.